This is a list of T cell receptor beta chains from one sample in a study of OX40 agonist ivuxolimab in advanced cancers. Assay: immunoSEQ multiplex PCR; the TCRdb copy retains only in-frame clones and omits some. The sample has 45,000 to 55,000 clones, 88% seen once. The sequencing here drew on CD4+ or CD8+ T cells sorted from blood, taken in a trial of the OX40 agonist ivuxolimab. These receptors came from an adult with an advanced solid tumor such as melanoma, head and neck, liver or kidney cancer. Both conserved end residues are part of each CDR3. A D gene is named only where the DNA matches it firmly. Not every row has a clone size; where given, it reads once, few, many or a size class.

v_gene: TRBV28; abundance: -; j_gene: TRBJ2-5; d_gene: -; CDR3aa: CASSLGWAGVQETQYF; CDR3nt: TGTGCCAGCAGTTTAGGCTGGGCTGGGGTACAAGAGACCCAGTACTTC
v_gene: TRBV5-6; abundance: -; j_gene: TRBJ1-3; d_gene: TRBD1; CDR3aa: CASSRQGFGNTIYF; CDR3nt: TGTGCCAGCAGCCGACAGGGATTTGGAAACACCATATATTTT
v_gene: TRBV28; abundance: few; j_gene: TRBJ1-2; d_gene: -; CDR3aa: CASSSAGEGYTF; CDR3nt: TGTGCCAGCAGTAGTGCCGGGGAGGGCTACACCTTC
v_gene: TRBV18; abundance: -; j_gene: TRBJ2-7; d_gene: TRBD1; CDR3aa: CASSPTGTGAYEQYF; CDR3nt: TGTGCCAGCTCACCAACCGGGACAGGGGCCTACGAGCAGTACTTC
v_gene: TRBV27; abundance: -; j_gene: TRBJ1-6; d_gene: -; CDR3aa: CASSVYRFGGNSPLHF; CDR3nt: TGTGCCAGCAGTGTTTACAGGTTCGGGGGTAATTCACCCCTCCACTTT
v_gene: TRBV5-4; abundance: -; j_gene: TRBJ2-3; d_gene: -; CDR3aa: CASSSVGRDQRDTQYF; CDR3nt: TGTGCCAGCAGCAGTGTGGGGCGAGACCAACGCGATACGCAGTATTTT
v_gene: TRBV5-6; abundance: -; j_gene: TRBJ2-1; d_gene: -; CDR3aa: CASSSYNEQFF; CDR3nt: TGTGCCAGCAGCTCTTACAATGAGCAGTTCTTC
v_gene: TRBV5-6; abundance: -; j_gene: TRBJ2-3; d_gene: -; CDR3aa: CASSLGRGTDTQYF; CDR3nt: TGTGCCAGCAGCTTGGGGCGGGGCACAGATACGCAGTATTTT
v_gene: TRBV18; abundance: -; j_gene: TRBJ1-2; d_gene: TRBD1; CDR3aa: CASSPPGQIVGYTF; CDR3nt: TGTGCCAGCTCACCACCGGGACAGATCGTCGGCTACACCTTC
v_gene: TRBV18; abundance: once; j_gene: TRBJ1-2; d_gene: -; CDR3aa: CASSPGGLNYGYTF; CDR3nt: TGTGCCAGCTCACCAGGGGGTTTAAACTATGGCTACACCTTC
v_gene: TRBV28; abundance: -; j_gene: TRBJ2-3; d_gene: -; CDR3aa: CASILGGSDTQYF; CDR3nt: TGTGCCAGCATCCTCGGTGGGTCAGATACGCAGTATTTT
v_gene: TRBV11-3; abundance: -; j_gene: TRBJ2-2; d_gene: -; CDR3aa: CASSSFQGSGELFF; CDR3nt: TGTGCCAGCAGCTCATTTCAGGGTTCCGGGGAGCTGTTTTTT
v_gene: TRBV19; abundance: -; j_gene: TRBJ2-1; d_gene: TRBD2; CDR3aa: CASSIGLGGNEQFF; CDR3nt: TGTGCCAGTAGTATTGGGCTGGGGGGGAATGAGCAGTTCTTC
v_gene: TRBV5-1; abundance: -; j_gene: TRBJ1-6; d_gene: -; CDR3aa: CASSLEGRGNSPLHF; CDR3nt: TGCGCCAGCAGCTTGGAGGGGAGAGGAAATTCACCCCTCCACTTT
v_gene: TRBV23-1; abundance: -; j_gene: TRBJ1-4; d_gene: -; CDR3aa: CASSPPPRGPTNEKLFF; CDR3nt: TGCGCCAGCAGTCCTCCACCCCGCGGCCCAACTAATGAAAAACTGTTTTTT
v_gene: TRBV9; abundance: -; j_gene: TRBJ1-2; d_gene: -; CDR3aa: CASSVGGRLNYGYTF; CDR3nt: TGTGCCAGCAGCGTTGGGGGCCGGCTGAACTATGGCTACACCTTC
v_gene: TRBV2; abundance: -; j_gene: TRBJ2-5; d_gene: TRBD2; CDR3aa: CASSGRLAATETQYF; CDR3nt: TGTGCCAGCAGTGGACGACTAGCGGCGACAGAGACCCAGTACTTC
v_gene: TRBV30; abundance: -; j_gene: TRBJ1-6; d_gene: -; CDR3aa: CAWSVLDQNSPLHF; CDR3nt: TGTGCCTGGAGTGTTTTGGACCAGAATTCACCCCTCCACTTT
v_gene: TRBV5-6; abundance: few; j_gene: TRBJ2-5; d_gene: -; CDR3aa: CASSDPSSQETQYF; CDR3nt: TGTGCCAGCAGCGACCCTAGTTCCCAAGAGACCCAGTACTTC
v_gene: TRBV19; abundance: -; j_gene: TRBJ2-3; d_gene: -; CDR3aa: CASSILGLDFSTDTQYF; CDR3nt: TGTGCCAGTAGTATTTTGGGCCTAGACTTCAGCACAGATACGCAGTATTTT
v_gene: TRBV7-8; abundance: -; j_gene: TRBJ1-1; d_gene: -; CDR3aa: CASSLEGGMGTEAFF; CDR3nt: TGTGCCAGCAGCTTAGAAGGTGGGATGGGCACTGAAGCTTTCTTT
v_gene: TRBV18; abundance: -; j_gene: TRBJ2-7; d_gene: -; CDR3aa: CASSLRSPYEQYF; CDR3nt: TGTGCCAGCTCATTGCGGAGCCCCTACGAGCAGTACTTC
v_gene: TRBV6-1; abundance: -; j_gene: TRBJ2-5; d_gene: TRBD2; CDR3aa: CASTLGLAGEQYF; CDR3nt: TGTGCCAGCACTCTAGGACTAGCGGGAGAGCAGTACTTC
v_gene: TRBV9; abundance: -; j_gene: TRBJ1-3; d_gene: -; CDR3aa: CASSPGPGNTIYF; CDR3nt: TGTGCCAGCAGCCCAGGGCCTGGAAACACCATATATTTT
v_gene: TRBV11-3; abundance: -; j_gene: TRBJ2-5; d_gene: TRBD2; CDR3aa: CASSQGLAGEETQYF; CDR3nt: TGTGCCAGCAGCCAGGGACTAGCGGGAGAAGAGACCCAGTACTTC
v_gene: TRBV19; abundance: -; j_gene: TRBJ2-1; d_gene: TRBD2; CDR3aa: CASRDRGLAGGYEQFF; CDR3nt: TGTGCCAGTAGGGACAGGGGTCTAGCGGGAGGGTATGAGCAGTTCTTC
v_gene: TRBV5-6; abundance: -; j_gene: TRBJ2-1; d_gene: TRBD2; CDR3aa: CASSEAGGPSNEQFF; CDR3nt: TGTGCCAGCAGCGAAGCGGGAGGGCCCTCCAATGAGCAGTTCTTC
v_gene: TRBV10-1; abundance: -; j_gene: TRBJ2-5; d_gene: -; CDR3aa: CASSAGESGKETQYF; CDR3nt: TGCGCCAGCAGTGCAGGGGAGTCTGGCAAAGAGACCCAGTACTTC
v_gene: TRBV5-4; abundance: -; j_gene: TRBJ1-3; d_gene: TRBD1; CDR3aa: CASSSGGLAGNTIYF; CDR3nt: TGTGCCAGCAGTTCAGGGGGCTTAGCTGGAAACACCATATATTTT
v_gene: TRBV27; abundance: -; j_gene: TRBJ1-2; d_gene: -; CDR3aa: CASSSRGRQANYGYTF; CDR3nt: TGTGCCAGCAGTTCCAGGGGCCGGCAGGCTAACTATGGCTACACCTTC
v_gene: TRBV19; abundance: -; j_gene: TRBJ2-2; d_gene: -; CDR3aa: CASSIGTGNTGELFF; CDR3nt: TGTGCCAGTAGTATTGGTACCGGGAACACCGGGGAGCTGTTTTTT
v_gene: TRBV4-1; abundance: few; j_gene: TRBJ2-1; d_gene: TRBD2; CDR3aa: CASSQDSGRAYNEQFF; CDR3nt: TGCGCCAGCAGCCAAGATAGCGGGAGGGCCTACAATGAGCAGTTCTTC
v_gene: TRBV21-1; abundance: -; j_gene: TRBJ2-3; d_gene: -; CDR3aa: CASSKVWSGTGIERTDTQYF; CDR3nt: TGTGCCAGCAGCAAAGTGTGGTCAGGGACAGGGATCGAGCGCACAGATACGCAGTATTTT
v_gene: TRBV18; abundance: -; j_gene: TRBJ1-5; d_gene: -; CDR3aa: CASSRGQGHQPQHF; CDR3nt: TGTGCCAGCTCACGGGGGCAAGGGCATCAGCCCCAGCATTTT
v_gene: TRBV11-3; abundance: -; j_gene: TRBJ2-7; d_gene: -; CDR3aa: CASTRGRASYEQYF; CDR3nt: TGTGCCAGCACCCGGGGCCGGGCCTCCTACGAGCAGTACTTC
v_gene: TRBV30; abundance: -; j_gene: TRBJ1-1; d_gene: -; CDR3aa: CAWSRAPNTEAFF; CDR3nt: TGTGCCTGGAGCCGGGCCCCGAACACTGAAGCTTTCTTT
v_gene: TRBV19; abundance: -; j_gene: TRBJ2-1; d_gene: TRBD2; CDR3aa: CASSIPTEAGSRGEQFF; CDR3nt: TGTGCCAGTAGTATCCCTACAGAAGCGGGATCAAGAGGTGAGCAGTTCTTC
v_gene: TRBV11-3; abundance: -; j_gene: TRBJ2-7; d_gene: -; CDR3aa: CASSLVAGSHEQYF; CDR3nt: TGTGCCAGCAGCTTAGTGGCAGGCAGCCACGAGCAGTACTTC
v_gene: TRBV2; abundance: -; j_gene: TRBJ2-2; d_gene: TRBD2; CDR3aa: CASSLGLAATGELFF; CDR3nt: TGTGCCAGCAGTCTCGGACTAGCGGCGACCGGGGAGCTGTTTTTT
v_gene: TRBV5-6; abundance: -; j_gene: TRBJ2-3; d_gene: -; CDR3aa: CASSLIQGLDTQYF; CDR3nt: TGTGCCAGCAGCTTGATTCAGGGGCTGGATACGCAGTATTTT
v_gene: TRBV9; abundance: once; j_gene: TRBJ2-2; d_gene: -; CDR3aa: CASSVEAIPGELFF; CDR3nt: TGTGCCAGCAGCGTAGAGGCTATCCCCGGGGAGCTGTTTTTT
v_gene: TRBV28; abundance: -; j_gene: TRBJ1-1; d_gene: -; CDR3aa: CASSLGQGQAFF; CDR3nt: TGTGCCAGCAGTTTGGGGCAGGGCCAAGCTTTCTTT